This passage covers 22 T cell receptor beta chains from one sample sequenced in a study of T cells in Graves' hyperthyroidism and ophthalmopathy (dated by TCRdb to the late 2010s). The library relied on multiplex PCR. Instrument on record: Illumina HiSeq 2000. Amplification of TCR beta CDR3 regions was carried out from RNA transcripts. The TCR CDR3 was subjected to a first round of RT-PCR using the HTBI primer set and the Qiagen OneStep RT-PCR kit. The raw public data were reprocessed by TCRdb itself: fastp quality trimming at Q25, MiXCR clonotype calling, in-frame beta chains only. Every CDR3 protein is listed once, alongside the most common genes and DNA of its rows. The sample includes a few hundred thousand distinct CDR3 sequences, with roughly 25% observed a single time. The ten largest account for 73% of the sample. The source material was blood. Receptors originate from a man aged 45-60 years with Graves' hyperthyroidism.

V gene TRBV19 combines with J gene TRBJ2-3; 9 bases are a match to TRBD2. The CDR3 spans 16 residues. Germline CDR1 and CDR2: LNHDA and SQIVND (reference sequence). Germline trimming cut 1 base from V and 2 bases from J; bases unmatched to any gene: 4. Here the CDR3 DNA reads TGTGCCAGTAGTATAGCGGGACTAGCTGTCACAGATACGCAGTATTTT. The encoded protein is CASSIAGLAVTDTQYF.

In DNA, the CDR3 is TGTGCCAGCTCACCGATTCCGGGACTAGAATTGGCAGATACGCAGTATTTT. It codes for CASSPIPGLELADTQYF. This sequence joins TRBV18 and TRBJ2-3; 8 positions agree with TRBD2. Trimming at V came to 3 bases and at J to 4 bases, leaving 12 bases not matched to a gene. The CDR3 contains 17 residues. Germline lookup yields CDR1 KGHSH and CDR2 LQKENI.

This clonotype occurred many times. The chain joins TRBV29-1 to TRBJ2-7; possibly TRBD1 for D (6 bases). The CDR3 is 14 residues long. V lost 5 bases and J 0 bases, leaving 14 bases between the germline ends. Germline V lookup: CDR1 SQVTM, CDR2 ANQGSEA. CDR3 sequence (DNA): TGCAGCGTTCGGGCCGCACAGGGCTCCTACGAGCAGTACTTC. Amino acid sequence: CSVRAAQGSYEQYF.

This clonotype showed up many times. The chain uses TRBV6-5 and TRBJ2-4, with TRBD2 matching over 13 bases. There are 17 residues in the CDR3. Germline lookup yields CDR1 MNHEY and CDR2 SVGAGI. Trimming removed 4 bases from V and 0 bases from J; junction bases left unmatched: 3. The CDR3 bases are TGTGCCAGCAGTTCACTAGCGGGAGGGATAGCCAAAAACATTCAGTACTTC. It specifies CASSSLAGGIAKNIQYF.

The V and J genes are TRBV7-6 and TRBJ2-3, with no clear D. The V gene's germline CDR1 is SGHVS and CDR2 FNYEAQ. V lost 2 bases and J 5 bases, leaving 8 bases between the germline ends. This CDR3 comprises 13 residues. This chain's CDR3 is CASSLSRVDTQYF. The DNA for the CDR3 is TGTGCCAGCAGCTTAAGTCGCGTAGATACGCAGTATTTT.

Concerning this clonotype itself: Compared with germline, one end of the junction differs, possibly owing to a read error. The CDR3 region has the DNA TGCGCCAGCAGCCAAGCTGGCAGGGTTTACGAGCAGTACTTC. This encodes CASSQAGRVYEQYF. This sequence joins TRBV7-9 and TRBJ2-7; a possible D gene is TRBD1 (5 bases). This CDR3 spans 14 amino acids. The germline V gene has CDR1 SEHNR and CDR2 FQNEAQ (reference sequence).

This clonotype has only a few counts. The CDR3 spells CATSDHTLTRDTQYF. The DNA of the CDR3 is TGTGCCACCAGTGACCATACCTTGACTAGAGATACGCAGTATTTT. The chain carries TRBV24-1 and TRBJ2-3; a possible D gene is TRBD2 (6 bases). Germline values: CDR1 KGHDR, CDR2 SFDVKD. V dropped 4 bases and J dropped 5 bases, with 15 bases sitting between them. This CDR3 is 15 amino acids long.

The chain employs TRBV4-1 and TRBJ1-4; TRBD1 is a possible D gene (5 bases). Germline V gives CDR1 MGHRA, CDR2 YSYEKL. Trimming took 4 bases from V and 8 from J, leaving 23 bases between them. This CDR3 has 17 residues. The CDR3 sequence is CASSRKPAGALEEKLFF. CDR3 coding DNA: TGCGCCAGCAGCCGGAAACCCGCCGGGGCGTTAGAAGAAAAACTGTTTTTT.

This sequence joins TRBV24-1 and TRBJ2-6; 10 bases line up with TRBD1. CDR1 and CDR2 from the germline V gene are KGHDR and SFDVKD. With V trimmed by 7 bases and J by 0 bases, 2 bases remained unmatched. The CDR3 runs to 16 residues. The CDR3 loop is CATRGQGSSGANVLTF. For the CDR3, the DNA is TGTGCCACCAGGGGACAGGGGTCCTCTGGGGCCAACGTCCTGACTTTC.

The table lists this clonotype with many counts. The gene calls are TRBV2 and TRBJ2-1, with TRBD2 identical over 8 bases. Per the germline V gene, CDR1 is SNHLY and CDR2 is FYNNEI. This CDR3 has 17 residues. The V segment lost 6 bases and the J segment 0 bases; nucleotides outside the gene matches: 10. The CDR3 region has the DNA TGTGCCAGCAGCGGACTAACTAGCGGAAGCTCCTACAATGAGCAGTTCTTC. As protein: CASSGLTSGSSYNEQFF. Variable domain in full (rest from reference TRBV2 and TRBJ2-1): EPEVTQTPSHQVTQMGQEVILRCVPISNHLYFYWYRQILGQKVEFLVSFYNNEISEKSEIFDDQFSVERPDGSNFTLKIRSTKLEDSAMYFCASSGLTSGSSYNEQFFGPGTRLTVL.

V gene TRBV29-1 combines with J gene TRBJ2-7; TRBD2 is a possible D gene (5 bases). Trimming took off 4 bases at V and 7 bases at J, with 14 bases between the two ends. The CDR3 runs to 12 residues. Germline V gene sequence: CDR1 SQVTM, CDR2 ANQGSEA. The DNA of the CDR3 is TGCAGCGTTGTGGAAGGTACGGGGGAGCAGTACTTC. Its translation: CSVVEGTGEQYF.

This clonotype came up a few times. V is TRBV20-1 and J is TRBJ2-5; no definite D call. CDR1 DFQATT and CDR2 SNEGSKA come from the germline V gene (reference sequence). V was cut by 2 bases and J by 0 bases, with 10 bases left in between. CDR3 length: 14 amino acids. The CDR3 reads CSARMAANQETQYF. Here the CDR3 DNA reads TGCAGTGCTAGAATGGCGGCTAACCAAGAGACCCAGTACTTC.

This sequence joins TRBV20-1 and TRBJ1-2, with 7 bases lining up with TRBD1. V lost 0 bases, J lost 4 bases, and 5 bases stayed unmatched. The germline V gene encodes CDR1 DFQATT and CDR2 SNEGSKA (reference sequence). The CDR3 loop spans 14 amino acids. CDR3 protein: CSARDPQGGYGYTF. As DNA, the CDR3 is TGCAGTGCTAGAGATCCGCAGGGGGGCTATGGCTACACCTTC.

The chain is built from TRBV5-1 and TRBJ2-1, with TRBD1 identical over 10 bases. Germline CDR1 is SGHRS and CDR2 is YFSETQ. The CDR3 loop spans 16 amino acids. V was pared by 1 base and J by 8 bases, with 9 bases of the junction left unmatched. The CDR3 DNA follows: TGCGCCAGCAGCTTGATGGGACAGGGGCTTTTGGATGAGCAGTTCTTC. Translating it yields CASSLMGQGLLDEQFF. Combining the CDR3 with reference TRBV5-1 and TRBJ2-1 gives the whole variable domain KAGVTQTPRYLIKTRGQQVTLSCSPISGHRSVSWYQQTPGQGLQFLFEYFSETQRNKGNFPGRFSGRQFSNSRSEMNVSTLELGDSALYLCASSLMGQGLLDEQFFGPGTRLTVL.

The genes are TRBV19 and TRBJ2-5; 11 nucleotides match TRBD2. The CDR3 spans 18 residues. Losses at the gene ends were 1 base for V and 4 bases for J; bases not matched to a gene: 11. Germline-derived CDR1 and CDR2 are LNHDA and SQIVND (reference sequence). The CDR3 DNA reads as TGTGCCAGTAGTATAGGGCTAGCGGGAGGAGGGGAAGGAGAGACCCAGTACTTC. Translated: CASSIGLAGGGEGETQYF.

This clonotype was found a few times. This sequence joins TRBV3-1 and TRBJ2-2; TRBD1 is a possible D gene (5 bases). Germline V lookup: CDR1 LGHDT, CDR2 YNNKEL (reference sequence). There are 14 residues in the CDR3. V was clipped by 1 base and J by 4 bases, with 7 bases between them. The CDR3 DNA is TGTGCCAGCAGCCAAGCCAGGGCCACCGGGGAGCTGTTTTTT. Its protein is CASSQARATGELFF.

This clonotype showed up just a few times. The rearrangement links TRBV6-1 to TRBJ2-5, with 13 bases identical to TRBD2. This CDR3 comprises 15 residues. J was trimmed by 5 bases and V by 7 bases; bases with no gene match: 7. The germline gives CDR1 MNHNS, CDR2 SASEGT. CDR3 sequence: CASIGLAGVVETQYF. The CDR3 bases are TGTGCCAGCATCGGACTAGCGGGAGTTGTCGAGACCCAGTACTTC.

This clonotype occurred once. The chain combines TRBV10-2 with TRBJ2-5; D is possibly TRBD1 (6 bases). Per the germline V gene, CDR1 is WSHSY and CDR2 is SAAADI. V was trimmed by 0 bases and J by 5 bases, leaving 25 bases between them. CDR3 length equals 19 residues. In nucleotides, the CDR3 is TGCGCCAGCAGTGAGTCGTCTTTCCCCAGAGAACAGGGACGCGAGACCCAGTACTTC. This codes for CASSESSFPREQGRETQYF.

This clonotype was counted only a few times. The chain employs TRBV5-1 and TRBJ2-2; 8 bases are a match to TRBD2. Germline-derived CDR1 and CDR2 are SGHRS and YFSETQ. The CDR3 is 14 residues long. V shed 4 bases and J 6 bases; nucleotides not matched to a gene: 5. The chain's CDR3 is CASSTGGPPGELFF. The CDR3 bases are TGCGCCAGCAGCACGGGAGGGCCCCCCGGGGAGCTGTTTTTT.

This clonotype was recorded many times. The chain recombines TRBV20-1 with TRBJ2-7; D uncertain. V lost 4 bases and J lost 5, with 18 bases in between. This CDR3 has 14 residues. CDR1 is DFQATT, CDR2 SNEGSKA, per germline (reference sequence). The CDR3 here is CSAKERAYGDEQYF. CDR3 nucleotides: TGCAGTGCTAAGGAACGGGCATATGGCGACGAGCAGTACTTC.

This clonotype was counted only a few times. This chain uses TRBV7-4 with TRBJ1-4; 7 positions match TRBD1. CDR1 and CDR2 from the germline V gene are SGHVT and SQSDAQ. The CDR3 runs 15 residues. V trimming: 8 bases; J trimming: 3 bases; junction bases outside the gene matches: 9. CDR3 sequence: CASAPWTGSNEKLFF. In DNA, the CDR3 is TGTGCCAGCGCCCCCTGGACAGGCTCTAATGAAAAACTGTTTTTT.

CDR3 DNA sequence: TGTGCCACCAGCGCCGGGACTAGCCTCTACGAGCAGTACTTC. Residues: CATSAGTSLYEQYF. This chain uses TRBV24-1 with TRBJ2-7, with 9 bases identical to TRBD2. Germline trimming cut 7 bases from V and 3 bases from J; bases unmatched to any gene: 6. The length of the CDR3 is 14 residues. Per germline, CDR1 KGHDR and CDR2 SFDVKD.